The sequence of this TCR beta chain was determined in a study of blood T cell repertoires in COVID-19. Study information: The United States, Italy and Spain were the sources of the acute and convalescent COVID-19 samples. PBMCs, B-cell-depleted T cells, or T cells were the source of the cDNA or gDNA that made up the material.

The CDR3 totals 13 residues. Per the germline V gene, CDR1 is GTSNPN and CDR2 is SVGIG (reference sequence). V was pared by 4 bases and J by 4 bases, with 4 bases of the junction left unmatched. The sample holds one count of this clone. Clones were read by immunoSEQ multiplex PCR, and TCRdb kept only the in-frame ones, dropping some. The repertoire holds 200,000 or so clones, under 90% seen once, with roughly 4.6% in the top ten. This receptor was obtained from a woman in her sixties who had recovered from COVID-19. The gene calls are TRBV30 and TRBJ2-3; 8 positions agree with TRBD2. Sequencing input: peripheral blood. The chain's CDR3 is CAWTRGAADTQYF. The CDR3 region has the DNA TGTGCCTGGACGCGGGGGGCAGCAGATACGCAGTATTTT.